One and the same sample provided the 11 T cell receptor beta chains below, sequenced in a study of control samples from healthy donors and cancer patients. Sequencing used immunoSEQ multiplex PCR; TCRdb keeps in-frame clones, though not all of them. Of about 60,000 clones listed, 65% to 90% are singletons. Sequencing was performed on blood. These receptors came from a man aged 35 to 55 in good health.

V and J are TRBV28 and TRBJ1-3; D is possibly TRBD1 (6 bases). The germline CDR1 and CDR2 sequences are MDHEN and SYDVKM. This CDR3 has 15 residues. Trimming removed 3 bases from V and 4 bases from J, with 13 bases in between. The CDR3 region is CASSFPRGYGNTIYF. The CDR3 DNA reads as TGTGCCAGCAGTTTTCCCAGGGGCTACGGAAACACCATATATTTT.

The chain is built from TRBV19 and TRBJ2-7; 12 positions agree with TRBD2. The CDR3 is 15 residues long. The J segment lost 5 bases and the V segment lost 7 bases, leaving 9 bases of the junction unmatched. From germline, CDR1 is LNHDA and CDR2 SQIVND (reference sequence). Here the CDR3 reads CASNFTGTSGHEQYF. In DNA, the CDR3 is TGTGCCAGTAACTTCACCGGGACTAGCGGGCACGAGCAGTACTTC. Looking up the rest from reference TRBV19 and TRBJ2-7 gives the full variable domain: DGGITQSPKYLFRKEGQNVTLSCEQNLNHDAMYWYRQDPGQGLRLIYYSQIVNDFQKGDIAEGYSVSREKKESFPLTVTSAQKNPTAFYLCASNFTGTSGHEQYFGPGTRLTVT.

The chain joins TRBV9 to TRBJ1-5; possibly TRBD1 for D (5 bases). V lost 0 bases, J lost 7 bases, and 11 bases lay in between. The CDR3 length is 14 residues. CDR1 is SGDLS, CDR2 YYNGEE, per germline. The CDR3 sequence: CASSVVEGRQPQHF. CDR3 nucleotides: TGTGCCAGCAGCGTAGTTGAGGGGAGACAGCCCCAGCATTTT.

Here the CDR3 DNA reads TGTGCCACCAGTGCTAAAGGCAGGTCCTACGAGCAGTACTTC. It yields the protein CATSAKGRSYEQYF. This chain connects TRBV24-1 to TRBJ2-7; D remains ambiguous. The CDR3 totals 14 residues. Deletions cut 5 bases from V and 1 base from J, with 11 bases between. The germline V gene encodes CDR1 KGHDR and CDR2 SFDVKD.

Only one count was recorded for this clone. The chain couples TRBV7-9 to TRBJ2-1, with D unresolved. V was cut by 5 bases and J by 0 bases, with 5 bases left in between. From germline, CDR1 is SEHNR and CDR2 FQNEAQ (reference sequence). The CDR3 consists of 13 residues. The CDR3 DNA reads as TGTGCCAGCAGCGCCAGCTCCTACAATGAGCAGTTCTTC. Its translation: CASSASSYNEQFF.

The genes are TRBV19 and TRBJ2-7; D gene unclear. V lost 3 bases to trimming and J lost 6 bases, with 18 bases between them. The CDR3 runs to 15 residues. Germline V lookup: CDR1 LNHDA, CDR2 SQIVND (reference sequence). The CDR3 is CASSMDRTASSEQYF. CDR3 coding DNA: TGTGCCAGTAGTATGGATAGGACGGCGTCGAGCGAGCAGTACTTC. Full variable domain (rest looked up from reference TRBV19 and TRBJ2-7): DGGITQSPKYLFRKEGQNVTLSCEQNLNHDAMYWYRQDPGQGLRLIYYSQIVNDFQKGDIAEGYSVSREKKESFPLTVTSAQKNPTAFYLCASSMDRTASSEQYFGPGTRLTVT.

V and J are TRBV15 and TRBJ1-1; 10 bases match TRBD1. V lost 1 base, J lost 5 bases, and 4 bases stayed unmatched. CDR1 is LNHNV, CDR2 YYDKDF, per germline (reference sequence). The CDR3 totals 15 residues. The CDR3 loop reads CATSRGGQGGTEAFF. The CDR3 DNA reads as TGTGCCACCAGCAGAGGAGGACAGGGGGGAACTGAAGCTTTCTTT. Combining the CDR3 with reference TRBV15 and TRBJ1-1 gives the whole variable domain DAMVIQNPRYQVTQFGKPVTLSCSQTLNHNVMYWYQQKSSQAPKLLFHYYDKDFNNEADTPDNFQSRRPNTSFCFLDIRSPGLGDTAMYLCATSRGGQGGTEAFFGQGTRLTVV.

The CDR3 loop is CASSYRGAKNIQYF. DNA of the CDR3: TGTGCCAGCAGTTATAGAGGAGCCAAAAACATTCAGTACTTC. The V and J genes are TRBV6-2 or TRBV6-3 and TRBJ2-4; no definite D call. The germline gives CDR1 MNHEY, CDR2 SVGEGT. This CDR3 is built from 14 residues. V was shortened by 3 bases and J by 0 bases, with 6 bases between the two germline ends.

This chain connects TRBV19 to TRBJ2-4; TRBD1 might be the D (6 bases). In germline, CDR1 is LNHDA, CDR2 SQIVND (reference sequence). Trimming removed 3 bases at V and 1 base at J, with 13 bases between. The CDR3 runs to 16 residues. In DNA form, the CDR3 reads TGTGCCAGTAGTATTAGGACAGAAGGGGCCAAAAACATTCAGTACTTC. Translated, it gives CASSIRTEGAKNIQYF.

The chain couples TRBV6-5 to TRBJ1-2, with D possibly TRBD1 on 5 matching bases. The CDR3 totals 14 residues. From germline, CDR1 is MNHEY and CDR2 SVGAGI. The V end lost 2 bases, the J end lost 5 bases, and 12 bases lay between the germline ends. CDR3 residues: CASSYTRQQYGYTF. DNA of the CDR3: TGTGCCAGCAGTTACACTAGACAGCAATATGGCTACACCTTC.

The V gene is TRBV21-1, the J gene TRBJ2-5; TRBD2 is taken as the D call from the table, unchecked against the DNA. TRBV21-1 is a documented pseudogene. The CDR3 runs 15 residues. In DNA, the CDR3 is TGTGCCAGCAGCACCGGGGGGGAGGTCCAAGAGACCCAGTACTTC. It encodes CASSTGGEVQETQYF.